This TCR beta chain was retrieved from a study of pediatric ulcerative colitis. Rectal tissue came from one to two pinch biopsies taken at colonoscopy. This was a survey-level run. Sequencing was performed with immunoSEQ multiplex PCR; in TCRdb, only in-frame clones are kept and a portion is missing. The repertoire holds 10,000 to 13,000 clones, with roughly 80% as singletons. In regard to this clone: The antigen remains undetermined.

Whole-study findings and limits: Rectal repertoires separated controls, mild-moderate and acute severe colitis. Blood-rectal clonal overlap within each person was significantly higher in ulcerative colitis patients than controls. A couple of patients' blood samples yielded substantially fewer templates.

Germline V lookup: CDR1 MNHEY, CDR2 SVGAGI. The length of the CDR3 is 14 residues. With 11 bases removed from V and 3 bases from J, the gap between germline ends came to 19 bases. Input material: gut tissue. This chain uses TRBV6-5 with TRBJ1-2; maybe TRBD1 (6 bases). This receptor was obtained from a girl aged 5-17 years who was a control in a study of pediatric ulcerative colitis. The CDR3 loop is CACRPGGRDYGYTF. DNA of the CDR3: TGTGCCTGCCGACCGGGGGGGCGCGACTATGGCTACACCTTC.